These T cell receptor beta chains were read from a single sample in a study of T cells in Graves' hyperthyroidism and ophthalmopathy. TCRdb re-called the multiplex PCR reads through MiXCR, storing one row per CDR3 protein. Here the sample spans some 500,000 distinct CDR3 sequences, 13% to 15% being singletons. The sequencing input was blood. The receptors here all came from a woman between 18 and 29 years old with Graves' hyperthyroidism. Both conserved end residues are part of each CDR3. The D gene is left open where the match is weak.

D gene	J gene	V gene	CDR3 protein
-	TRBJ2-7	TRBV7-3	CASSFFVDYEQYF
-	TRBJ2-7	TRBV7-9	CASSLEEWGGSPYEQYF
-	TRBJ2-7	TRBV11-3	CASSLDGFSSYEQYF
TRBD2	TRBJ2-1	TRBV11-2	CASRGAGGSSYNEQFF
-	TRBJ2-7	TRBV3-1	CASSQDSVFYEQYF
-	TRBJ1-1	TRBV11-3	CASSLDGIEAFF
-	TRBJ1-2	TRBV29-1	CSVEDPQLFYGYTF
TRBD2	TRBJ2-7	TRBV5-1	CASRLAGAEQYF
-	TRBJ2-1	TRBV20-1	CSARDVGAGVYNEQFF
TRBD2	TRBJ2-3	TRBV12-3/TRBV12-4	CASSLRLAGTDTQYF
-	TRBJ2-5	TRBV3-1	CASSQDSGTLDVTQYF
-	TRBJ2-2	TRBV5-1	CASSLGSVSNTGELFF
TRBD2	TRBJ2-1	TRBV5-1	CASMGLAGEVEQFF
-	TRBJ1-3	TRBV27	CASSLGATGNTIYF
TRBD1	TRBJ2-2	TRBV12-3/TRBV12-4	CASSFSFGQGAGTGELFF
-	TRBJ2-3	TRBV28	CATRDIMGDRPTDTQYF